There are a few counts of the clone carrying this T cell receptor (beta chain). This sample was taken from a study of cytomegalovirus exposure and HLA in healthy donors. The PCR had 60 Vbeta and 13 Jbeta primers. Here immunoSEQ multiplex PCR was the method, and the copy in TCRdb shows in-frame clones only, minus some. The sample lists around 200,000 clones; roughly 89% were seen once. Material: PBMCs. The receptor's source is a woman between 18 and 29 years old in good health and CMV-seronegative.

CDR3 protein: CASRGDQPQHF. The CDR3 region has the DNA TGCGCCAGCAGGGGCGATCAGCCCCAGCATTTT. V and J are TRBV10-1 and TRBJ1-5; D remains ambiguous. Germline V lookup: CDR1 WNHNN, CDR2 SYGVQD (reference sequence). The CDR3 totals 11 residues. V was trimmed by 6 bases and J by 5 bases, leaving 5 bases between them.